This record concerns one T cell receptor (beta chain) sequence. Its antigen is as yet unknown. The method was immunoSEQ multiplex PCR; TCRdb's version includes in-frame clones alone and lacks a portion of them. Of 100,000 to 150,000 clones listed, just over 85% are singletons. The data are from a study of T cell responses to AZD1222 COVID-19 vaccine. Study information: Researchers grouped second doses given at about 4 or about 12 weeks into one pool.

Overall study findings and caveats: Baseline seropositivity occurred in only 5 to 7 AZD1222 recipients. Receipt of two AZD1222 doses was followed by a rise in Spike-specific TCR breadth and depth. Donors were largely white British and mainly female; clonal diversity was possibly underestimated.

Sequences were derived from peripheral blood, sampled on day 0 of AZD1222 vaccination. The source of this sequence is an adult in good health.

CDR3 loop: CASSIDWPESQPQHF. The CDR3, as DNA: TGTGCCAGTAGTATAGATTGGCCAGAAAGTCAGCCCCAGCATTTT. This chain connects TRBV19 to TRBJ1-5, with D unresolved. Trimming took off 0 bases at V and 6 bases at J, with 12 bases between the two ends. CDR3 length: 15 amino acids. The V gene's germline CDR1 is LNHDA and CDR2 SQIVND (reference sequence).